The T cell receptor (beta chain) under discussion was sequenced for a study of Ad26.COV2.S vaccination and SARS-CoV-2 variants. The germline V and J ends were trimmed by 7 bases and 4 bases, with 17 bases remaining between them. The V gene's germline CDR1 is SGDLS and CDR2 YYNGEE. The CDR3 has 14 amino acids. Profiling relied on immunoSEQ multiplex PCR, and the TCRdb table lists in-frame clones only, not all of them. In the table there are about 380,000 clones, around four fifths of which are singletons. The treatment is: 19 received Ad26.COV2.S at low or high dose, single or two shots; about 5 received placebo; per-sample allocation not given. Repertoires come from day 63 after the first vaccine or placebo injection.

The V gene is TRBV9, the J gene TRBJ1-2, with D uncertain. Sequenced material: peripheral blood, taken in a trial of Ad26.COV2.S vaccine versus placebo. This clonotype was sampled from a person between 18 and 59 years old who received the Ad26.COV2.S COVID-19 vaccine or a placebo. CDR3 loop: CASLSPHPPYGYTF. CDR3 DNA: TGTGCCAGCCTTTCTCCCCACCCACCCTATGGCTACACCTTC.